There are a few counts of the clone carrying this TCR beta chain. Its matching antigen is unknown. The entry originates in a study of T-cell memory formation after mild COVID-19. Study at large: Each donor largely had its own TCR clusters. Study findings and constraints: From day 15 to 85, contracting clones were balanced between CD4 and CD8, whereas later expanders leaned toward CD4+. Second-wave clones that peaked on day 37 lacked confirmed SARS-CoV-2 specificity.

Trimming at V came to 2 bases and at J to 3 bases, leaving 3 bases not matched to a gene. CDR3 size: 14 residues. Per the germline V gene, CDR1 is SEHNR and CDR2 is FQNEAQ (reference sequence). Employing constant-segment primers, 5'RACE generated TCR alpha and TCR beta cDNA libraries bearing sample barcodes and UMIs. TCRdb called the 5' RACE reads again in MiXCR, with one record for every CDR3 protein. The repertoire holds under 300,000 distinct CDR3 sequences, with approximately 9% as singletons. This receptor was identified in a man aged 18 to 30 who had mild COVID-19 (a few samples of this study predate the infection). Cell type and time point are not known. The genes are TRBV7-9 and TRBJ2-5, with TRBD2 matching 7 bases. Sequenced material: PBMCs or a T cell subset sorted from them (not recorded which). The CDR3 DNA sequence: TGTGCCAGCAGCTTACTAGCGGACAAAGAGACCCAGTACTTC. It is translated as CASSLLADKETQYF.